This record concerns one T cell receptor beta chain sequence. Its antigen is not known. This sample is drawn from a study of beta chain features in type 1 diabetes. Study-wide findings and caveats: There was a moderate but significant shortening of TCRB CDR3s in all four CD4+ subsets of Type 1 diabetes patients.

Expressed TCRB transcripts were sequenced after all isolated RNA was converted to cDNA. This table comes from immunoSEQ multiplex PCR, and its TCRdb copy is limited to in-frame clones, with some not included. This repertoire shows 350,000 to 400,000 clones, about 12% found once; its top ten account for roughly 0.0097%. Germline CDR1 reads SGHTA; CDR2 reads FQGNSA. This CDR3 has 13 amino acids. Trimming left V 8 bases short and J 6 bases short, with 13 bases between. This receptor was identified in a woman between 18 and 29 years old with type 1 diabetes. Sequencing input: naive CD4+ T cells from blood. The V call is TRBV7-2, the J call TRBJ1-4; TRBD1 is a possible D gene (6 bases). As DNA, the CDR3 is TGTGCCAGCGGCGCGGGGGGCTATGAAAAACTGTTTTTT. Amino acid sequence: CASGAGGYEKLFF.